The clone carrying this T cell receptor beta chain was seen only a few times. The investigators made TCR beta cDNA from approximately 0.5 ug total RNA, using a constant-region primer. Investigators got TCR beta libraries out of three nested multiplex PCR rounds, done with slightly modified ARM-PCR. PCR rounds one and two used TRBV1-TRBV30 forward primers with a C-beta reverse primer for around 9 cycles each. Each CDR3 protein gets one entry after TCRdb re-called the multiplex PCR reads with MiXCR. Counted here are fewer than 150,000 distinct CDR3 sequences, around two thirds occurring once; the ten biggest clones make up roughly 9%. These data come from a study of tumor-infiltrating lymphocytes in primary liver carcinoma. Study-wide background: About 3.5 to 7.5 million productive TCRbeta reads were obtained from the samples, with similar numbers across tissue types.

Germline-derived CDR1 and CDR2 are SNHLY and FYNNEI. The CDR3 runs to 15 residues. Unmatched junction bases numbered 12, after V lost 5 bases and J lost 5 bases. Co-extraction of RNA and DNA was performed on 20-30 mg of unsorted bulk tissue. Donors underwent surgery for histopathologically diagnosed primary liver carcinoma. Every single tumor sample held over 90% viable tumor cells. The sequence came from a woman aged 55-70 years with primary liver carcinoma and hepatitis B virus infection. Material: liver tumor tissue from sampling region 1. Described subset: tumor region T1, superior pole. The genes are TRBV2 and TRBJ2-7, with 7 bases matching TRBD1. The CDR3 DNA is TGTGCCAGCAGTCCTGGGGACAGACTGGCCCACGAGCAGTACTTC. This translates into CASSPGDRLAHEQYF.